This T cell receptor (beta chain) came from a study of identical twins. Overall study findings and caveats: Potential partial confounding of zero-insertion analyses by invariant MAIT and iNKT cells was noted. The more abundant beta clonotypes in cord blood had fewer insertions, and memory repertoires did not show this. For out-of-frame alpha sequences shared by twins, low generation probability was in excess.

For this clonotype: Its antigen remains unknown.

No donor was unhealthy or non-Caucasian. One entry per CDR3 protein, called by TCRdb with MiXCR from the 5' RACE reads. Of around 340,000 distinct CDR3 sequences in the sample, 7% to 9.5% were seen once. The receptor comes from a woman between 45 and 65 years old in good health. Input material: naive T cells sorted from blood.

The CDR3 region is CSVRTGGIQYF. CDR3 in DNA: TGCAGCGTCAGGACGGGGGGGATTCAGTACTTC. The chain couples TRBV29-1 to TRBJ2-4; TRBD2 agrees at 8 bases. The CDR3 extends over 11 amino acids. V dropped 6 bases and J dropped 10; count of bases not matched to a gene: 5. Germline V gene data show CDR1 as SQVTM and CDR2 as ANQGSEA.